These T cell receptor beta chains were read from a single sample in a study of cytomegalovirus exposure and HLA in healthy donors. Profiling relied on immunoSEQ multiplex PCR, and the TCRdb table lists in-frame clones only, not all of them. The table includes roughly 150,000 clones, about 80% detected once. The sequenced material came from PBMCs. The source is a young man in good health and CMV-seropositive. The CDR3 runs from the conserved cysteine through the conserved F or W. Each record gives: D gene, clone size, V gene, J gene, CDR3 DNA, CDR3 protein. The D gene is left open where the match is weak. Clone sizes are given selectively: once, few, many, or a class where the clone is expanded.

TRBD1	once	TRBV6-1	TRBJ2-7	TGTGCCAGCAGTGATCGGACAGGAGAAGGCTACGAGCAGTACTTC	CASSDRTGEGYEQYF
.	.	TRBV2	TRBJ1-4	TGTGCCAGCAATATTCGGAGTCGTGAAAAACTGTTTTTT	CASNIRSREKLFF
TRBD1	.	TRBV5-6	TRBJ2-2	TGTGCCAGCAGCTTGAGGGGGACAGGGGCCGGGGAGCTGTTTTTT	CASSLRGTGAGELFF
TRBD1	few	TRBV5-1	TRBJ2-1	TGCGCCAGCAGCTCGGGTGACAGGGTTGGGTACGAGCAGTTCTTC	CASSSGDRVGYEQFF
.	.	TRBV7-8	TRBJ2-7	TGTGCCAGCAGCCTAGCCGCGGGACTCTCCTACGAGCAGTACTTC	CASSLAAGLSYEQYF
.	.	TRBV29-1	TRBJ1-1	TGCAGCGGAGCAGGGGAGACTGAAGCTTTCTTT	CSGAGETEAFF
.	.	TRBV28	TRBJ1-2	TGTGCCAGCAGTTCGCCGCAGGGGACCCATGGCTACACCTTC	CASSSPQGTHGYTF
TRBD1	once	TRBV28	TRBJ1-5	TGTGCCAGCAGACTGATGACAGGGAACAATCAGCCCCAGCATTTT	CASRLMTGNNQPQHF
.	.	TRBV28	TRBJ2-5	TGTGCCAGCAGTTTGTTCTGGCAGGGGGAGACCCAGTACTTC	CASSLFWQGETQYF
.	.	TRBV4-1	TRBJ1-1	TGCGCCAGCAGCCATCTAGGACAGAAGAACACTGAAGCTTTCTTT	CASSHLGQKNTEAFF
TRBD2	few	TRBV5-4	TRBJ2-1	TGTGCCAGCAGCTCGGCGGGGGGGCACTACAATGAGCAGTTCTTC	CASSSAGGHYNEQFF
.	.	TRBV6-5	TRBJ1-5	TGTGCCACCCAGGCTGATAGCAATCAGCCCCAGCATTTT	CATQADSNQPQHF
.	.	TRBV2	TRBJ1-2	TGTGCCAGCAGACCAGAACAGGGTAACTATGGCTACACCTTC	CASRPEQGNYGYTF
TRBD2	.	TRBV9	TRBJ2-1	TGTGCCAGCAGCGTACCGACTAGCGGGAGCAATGAGCAGTTCTTC	CASSVPTSGSNEQFF
.	.	TRBV6-6	TRBJ2-7	TGTGCCAGCAGACCACAGGCTGTCTGCGAGCAGTACTTC	CASRPQAVCEQYF